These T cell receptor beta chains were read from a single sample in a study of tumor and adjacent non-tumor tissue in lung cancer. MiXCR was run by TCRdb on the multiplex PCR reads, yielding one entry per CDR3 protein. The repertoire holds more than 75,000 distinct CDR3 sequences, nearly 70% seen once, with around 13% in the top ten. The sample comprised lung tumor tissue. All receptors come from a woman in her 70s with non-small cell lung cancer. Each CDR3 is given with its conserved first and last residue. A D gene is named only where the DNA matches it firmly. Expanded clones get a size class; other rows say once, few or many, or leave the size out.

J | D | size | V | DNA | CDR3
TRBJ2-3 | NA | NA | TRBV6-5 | TGTGCCAGCAATTACTCGTTTATGAGCACAGATTCGCAGTATTTT | CASNYSFMSTDSQYF
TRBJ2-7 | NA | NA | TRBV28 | TGTGCCAGCACTCTGGGGTGTCCCCACCTCGAGCAGTACTTC | CASTLGCPHLEQYF
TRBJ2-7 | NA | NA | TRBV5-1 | TGCGCCTGCAGGTTTTCAGGGATCGGCCACGAGCAGTACTTC | CACRFSGIGHEQYF
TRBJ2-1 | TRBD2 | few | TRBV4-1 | TGCGCCAGCAGCCAGGCGTTAGGGGACTACAATGAGCACTTCTTC | CASSQALGDYNEHFF
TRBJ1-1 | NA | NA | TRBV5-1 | TGCGCCAGTAGCTGGAGTGTGTATACTGAAGATTTCTTT | CASSWSVYTEDFF
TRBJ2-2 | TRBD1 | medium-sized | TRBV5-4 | TGTGCCAGCAGCCAAGGGACAGGGTACACCGGGGAGCTGTTTTTT | CASSQGTGYTGELFF
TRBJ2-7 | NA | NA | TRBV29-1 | TGCAATGTTGAACTCGAGAGCCACTACGAGCAGTACTTC | CNVELESHYEQYF
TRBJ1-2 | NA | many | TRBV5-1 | TGCGCCAGCAGCTCGGCTAACCTCAACTATGGCTACACCTTC | CASSSANLNYGYTF
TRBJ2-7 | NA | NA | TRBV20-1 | TGCAGTGCTAGTGGTTCGGGGGTGGGGGGGCCCTACGAGCAGTACTTC | CSASGSGVGGPYEQYF
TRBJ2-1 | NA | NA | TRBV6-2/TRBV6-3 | TGTGCTAGCGGTTACGAGGAGGGCGAGCAGTTCTTC | CASGYEEGEQFF